The 13 T cell receptor beta chains given below trace back to one sample, sequenced in a study of CXCR3-negative and CXCR3-positive naive CD8 T cells. The libraries of TRB cDNA were constructed through 5' RACE using UMI labels. TCRdb reprocessed the 5' RACE reads and keeps a single row for each CDR3 protein, giving no DNA. The sample holds under 65,000 distinct CDR3 sequences. Sequenced material: memory CD8+ T cells from blood. Receptors originate from a human donor in good health. Some clones in this sample may be carry-over from other donors' samples.

The rearrangement uses TRBV11-2 and TRBJ2-5; TCRdb lists TRBD2, though no DNA is available to test this call. Germline assignment: CDR1 SGHAT and CDR2 FQNNGV. The CDR3 consists of 16 residues. The CDR3 is CASSSGLAGGWETQYF.

CDR3 in amino acids: CSVDGLYGYTF. The J gene is TRBJ1-2, the V gene TRBV29-1. Germline values: CDR1 SQVTM, CDR2 ANQGSEA. CDR3 length: 11 amino acids.

The chain couples TRBV29-1 to TRBJ2-7; as DNA is missing, the TRBD1 call by TCRdb cannot be tested. Germline CDR1 reads SQVTM; CDR2 reads ANQGSEA. The CDR3 covers 16 residues. This CDR3 reads CSVVEEWTEFGYEQYF.

This chain joins TRBV29-1 and TRBJ2-7; TCRdb reports TRBD1, a call that lacks DNA to check it against. Germline-derived CDR1 and CDR2 are SQVTM and ANQGSEA. The CDR3 contains 14 residues. The CDR3 protein is CSVDGTDNSYEQYF.

The chain has TRBV29-1 and TRBJ1-2; TCRdb's D gene call, TRBD1, goes unchecked for lack of DNA. CDR3 size: 12 residues. Germline CDR1 and CDR2: SQVTM and ANQGSEA. The CDR3: CSARVDSYGYTF.

The gene calls are TRBV7-2 and TRBJ2-7; the TCRdb D gene call, TRBD2, has no DNA to confirm it. The CDR3 runs to 15 residues. Germline CDR1 reads SGHTA; CDR2 reads FQGNSA. CDR3 sequence: CASSLVGRDPYEQYF.

J is TRBJ2-2 and V is TRBV6-4; the D call from TCRdb, TRBD1, cannot be confirmed without DNA. The CDR3 length is 14 residues. Germline CDR1 is MRHNA and CDR2 is SNTAGT. The CDR3: CASSDSMGAGELFF.

The CDR3 protein is CASSQDWGHNYEQYF. The chain couples TRBV4-1 to TRBJ2-7; TCRdb indicates TRBD1, and absent DNA this call remains unverified. The CDR3 is 15 amino acids. Germline CDR1 is MGHRA and CDR2 is YSYEKL.

V gene TRBV6-6 combines with J gene TRBJ2-3; TCRdb outputs TRBD1, but without DNA this stays unchecked. Per germline, CDR1 MNHNY and CDR2 SVGAGI (reference sequence). The CDR3 runs 16 residues. The CDR3 reads CASRSIAGKGSDTQYF.

V gene TRBV20-1 combines with J gene TRBJ2-2; the D call from TCRdb, TRBD2, cannot be confirmed without DNA. Germline V gene data show CDR1 as DFQATT and CDR2 as SNEGSKA (reference sequence). This CDR3 is built from 19 residues. The chain's CDR3 is CSARDRASGGQLNTGELFF.

The rearrangement links TRBV28 to TRBJ2-7; TCRdb's D call, TRBD1, is unchecked because there is no DNA. The CDR3 is made up of 13 amino acids. The germline V gene encodes CDR1 MDHEN and CDR2 SYDVKM. The CDR3 spells CACQGGVLGEQYF.

V is TRBV7-9 and J is TRBJ2-1; TCRdb selects TRBD2, and the lack of DNA leaves this call unchecked. The CDR3 has 13 amino acids. Looked up from germline, CDR1 is SEHNR and CDR2 is FQNEAQ (reference sequence). Here the CDR3 reads CASSLLEGNEQFF.

The genes are TRBV19 and TRBJ1-2; TCRdb's D call of TRBD1 is untestable without DNA. The length of the CDR3 is 13 residues. The germline gives CDR1 LNHDA, CDR2 SQIVND (reference sequence). The CDR3 sequence: CASSMPPAWSYTF.